This TCR beta chain was captured in a study of cytomegalovirus exposure and HLA in healthy donors. Germline V gene lookup returns CDR1 LNHDA and CDR2 SQIVND (reference sequence). The CDR3 length is 15 residues. V lost 0 bases, J lost 10 bases, and 6 bases stayed unmatched. The PCR used 60 Vbeta and 13 Jbeta primers. The assay was immunoSEQ multiplex PCR, and TCRdb's table has in-frame clones only and misses some. This table holds 150,000 to 200,000 clones, under 80% found once. Findings of the study overall: Under in vitro conditions, three CMV-associated chains were confirmed as specific for CMV antigens. On later analysis, the bulk of CMV-associated TCR beta chains appeared to be HLA-restricted. Serostatus for CMV was the only available immune exposure information.

Comments on this clone: What it binds is not known.

This clonotype originated in a woman aged 25 to 39 in good health and CMV-seropositive. The chain is built from TRBV19 and TRBJ1-6, with TRBD1 identical over 7 bases. Sequencing was performed on PBMCs. As DNA, the CDR3 is TGTGCCAGTAGTATAGATCCCACCAGGGGGTCACCCCTCCACTTT. Amino acids: CASSIDPTRGSPLHF.